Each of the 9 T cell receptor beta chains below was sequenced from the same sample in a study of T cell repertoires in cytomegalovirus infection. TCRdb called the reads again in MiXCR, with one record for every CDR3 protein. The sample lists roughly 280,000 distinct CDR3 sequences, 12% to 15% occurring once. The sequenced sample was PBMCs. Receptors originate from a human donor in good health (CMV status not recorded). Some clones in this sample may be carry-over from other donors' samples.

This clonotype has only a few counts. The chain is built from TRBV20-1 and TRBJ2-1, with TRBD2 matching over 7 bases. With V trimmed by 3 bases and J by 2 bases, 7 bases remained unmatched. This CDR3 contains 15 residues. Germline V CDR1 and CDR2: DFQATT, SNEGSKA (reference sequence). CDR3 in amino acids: CSASSRDYTYNEQFF. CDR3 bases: TGCAGTGCTAGTTCCAGGGACTACACCTACAATGAGCAGTTCTTC.

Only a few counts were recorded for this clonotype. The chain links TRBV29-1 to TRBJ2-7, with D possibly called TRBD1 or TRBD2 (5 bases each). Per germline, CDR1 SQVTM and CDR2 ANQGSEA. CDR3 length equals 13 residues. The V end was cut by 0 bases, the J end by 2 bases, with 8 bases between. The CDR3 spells CSVEEGPTYEQYF. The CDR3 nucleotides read TGCAGCGTTGAAGAGGGACCGACCTACGAGCAGTACTTC.

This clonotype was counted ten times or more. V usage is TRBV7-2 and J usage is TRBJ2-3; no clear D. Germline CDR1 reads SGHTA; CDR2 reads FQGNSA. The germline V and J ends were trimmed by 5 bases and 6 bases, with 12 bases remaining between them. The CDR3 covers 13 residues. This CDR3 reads CASSPSFGDTQYF. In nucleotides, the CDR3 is TGTGCCAGCAGCCCATCGTTCGGGGATACGCAGTATTTT.

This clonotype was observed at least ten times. The CDR3 DNA reads TGTGCCAGCAAGGATCTGGGACACGGACCACGGGCCCAGCATTTT. Protein sequence: CASKDLGHGPRAQHF. The chain joins TRBV6-1 to TRBJ1-5; perhaps TRBD1 as D (6 bases). The CDR3 has 15 residues. V shed 7 bases and J shed 11 bases, with 24 bases lying between them. Germline CDR1 MNHNS, CDR2 SASEGT.

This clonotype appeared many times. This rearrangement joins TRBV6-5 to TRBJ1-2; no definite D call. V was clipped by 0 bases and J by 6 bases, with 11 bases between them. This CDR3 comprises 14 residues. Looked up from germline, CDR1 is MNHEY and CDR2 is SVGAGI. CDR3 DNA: TGTGCCAGCAGTTACTCCGGGCCATGGGATGGCTACACCTTC. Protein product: CASSYSGPWDGYTF.

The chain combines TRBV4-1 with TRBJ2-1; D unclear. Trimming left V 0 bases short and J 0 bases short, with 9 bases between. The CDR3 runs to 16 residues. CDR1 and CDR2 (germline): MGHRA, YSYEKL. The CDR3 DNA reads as TGCGCCAGCAGCCAAGAGGTCTCTAGCTCCTACAATGAGCAGTTCTTC. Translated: CASSQEVSSSYNEQFF.

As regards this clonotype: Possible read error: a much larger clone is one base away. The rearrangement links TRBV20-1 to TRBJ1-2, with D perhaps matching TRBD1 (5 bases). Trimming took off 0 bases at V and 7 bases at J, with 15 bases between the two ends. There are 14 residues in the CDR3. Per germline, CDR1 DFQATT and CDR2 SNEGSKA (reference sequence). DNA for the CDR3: TGCAGTGCTAGAGACCGCGACTCAGGGCTTGGCTACACCTTC. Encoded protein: CSARDRDSGLGYTF.

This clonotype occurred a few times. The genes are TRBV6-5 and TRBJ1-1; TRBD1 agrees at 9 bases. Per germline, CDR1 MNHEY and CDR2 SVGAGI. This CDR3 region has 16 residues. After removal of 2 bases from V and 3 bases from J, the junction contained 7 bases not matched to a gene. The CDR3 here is CASSYSPGQGHTEAFF. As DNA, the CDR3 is TGTGCCAGCAGTTACAGTCCGGGACAGGGACACACTGAAGCTTTCTTT.

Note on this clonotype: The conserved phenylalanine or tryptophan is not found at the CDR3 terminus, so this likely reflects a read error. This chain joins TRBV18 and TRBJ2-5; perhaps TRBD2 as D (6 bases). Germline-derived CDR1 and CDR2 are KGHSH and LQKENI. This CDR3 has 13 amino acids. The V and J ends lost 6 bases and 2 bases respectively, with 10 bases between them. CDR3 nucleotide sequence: TGTGCCAGCTCGGGGACTTCTCAAGAGACCCAGTACCTC. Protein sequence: CASSGTSQETQYL.